This is a list of T cell receptor beta chains from one sample in a study of T cell responses to AZD1222 COVID-19 vaccine. TCRdb keeps only in-frame clones here, not all; method: immunoSEQ multiplex PCR. The table lists tens of thousands of clones, around nine tenths of them singletons. Sample: peripheral blood, taken on day 0 of AZD1222 vaccination. These receptors all stem from an adult in good health. Both conserved end residues are part of each CDR3. A D gene is named only where the DNA matches it firmly. For some rows the clone size is stated as once, few or many, or as a class when expanded; others skip it.

d_gene: NA; v_gene: TRBV6-5; abundance: NA; j_gene: TRBJ2-3; CDR3aa: CASMRGDTQYF; CDR3nt: TGTGCCAGCATGCGCGGAGATACGCAGTATTTT
d_gene: NA; v_gene: TRBV4-3; abundance: once; j_gene: TRBJ1-3; CDR3aa: CASSQEVSWGAGNTIYF; CDR3nt: TGCGCCAGCAGCCAAGAAGTATCGTGGGGGGCCGGAAACACCATATATTTT
d_gene: NA; v_gene: TRBV18; abundance: NA; j_gene: TRBJ1-4; CDR3aa: CASSPGLQTNEKLFF; CDR3nt: TGTGCCAGCTCACCAGGGCTTCAGACTAATGAAAAACTGTTTTTT
d_gene: NA; v_gene: TRBV6-1; abundance: once; j_gene: TRBJ1-1; CDR3aa: CASSDLENTEAFF; CDR3nt: TGTGCCAGCAGTGATCTCGAGAACACTGAAGCTTTCTTT
d_gene: NA; v_gene: TRBV27; abundance: NA; j_gene: TRBJ1-5; CDR3aa: CASSWTENQPQHF; CDR3nt: TGTGCCAGCAGTTGGACCGAGAATCAGCCCCAGCATTTT
d_gene: NA; v_gene: TRBV28; abundance: NA; j_gene: TRBJ1-1; CDR3aa: CASSPQVRVNTEAFF; CDR3nt: TGTGCCAGCAGCCCTCAAGTACGGGTGAACACTGAAGCTTTCTTT
d_gene: NA; v_gene: TRBV6-2/TRBV6-3; abundance: NA; j_gene: TRBJ2-7; CDR3aa: CASSPPYRVEQYF; CDR3nt: TGTGCCAGCAGCCCCCCTTACAGGGTAGAGCAGTACTTC
d_gene: NA; v_gene: TRBV1; abundance: NA; j_gene: TRBJ1-6; CDR3aa: CTSYRDREASYNSPLHF; CDR3nt: TGCACCAGCTATCGGGACAGGGAGGCCTCCTATAATTCACCCCTCCACTTT
d_gene: NA; v_gene: TRBV5-1; abundance: once; j_gene: TRBJ2-1; CDR3aa: CASSLGVARNGNEQFF; CDR3nt: TGCGCCAGCAGCTTGGGGGTAGCTAGGAACGGGAATGAGCAGTTCTTC
d_gene: NA; v_gene: TRBV6-1; abundance: NA; j_gene: TRBJ1-4; CDR3aa: CASSEGRLGRVEKLFF; CDR3nt: TGTGCCAGCAGTGAAGGACGGCTCGGACGGGTGGAAAAACTGTTTTTT
d_gene: NA; v_gene: TRBV5-1; abundance: once; j_gene: TRBJ2-5; CDR3aa: CASSLSQDIFQETQYF; CDR3nt: TGCGCCAGCAGCTTGTCCCAAGACATCTTCCAAGAGACCCAGTACTTC
d_gene: NA; v_gene: TRBV21-1; abundance: NA; j_gene: TRBJ1-2; CDR3aa: CASSKECSGYGYTF; CDR3nt: TGTGCCAGCAGCAAAGAATGCAGTGGGTATGGCTACACCTTC
d_gene: NA; v_gene: TRBV10-1; abundance: NA; j_gene: TRBJ1-1; CDR3aa: CAGAYGGRTEAFF; CDR3nt: TGCGCGGGGGCATACGGCGGGAGGACTGAAGCTTTCTTT
d_gene: TRBD2; v_gene: TRBV7-2; abundance: NA; j_gene: TRBJ2-7; CDR3aa: CASSLAGTSGNYEQYF; CDR3nt: TGTGCCAGCAGCTTAGCGGGGACTAGCGGGAACTACGAGCAGTACTTC
d_gene: NA; v_gene: TRBV9; abundance: NA; j_gene: TRBJ2-3; CDR3aa: CASNVGTSDTQYF; CDR3nt: TGTGCCAGCAACGTAGGGACGTCCGATACGCAGTATTTT
d_gene: TRBD1; v_gene: TRBV19; abundance: NA; j_gene: TRBJ1-2; CDR3aa: CASSIHRGQVVGYTF; CDR3nt: TGTGCCAGTAGTATACATCGAGGACAGGTAGTCGGCTACACCTTC
d_gene: TRBD1; v_gene: TRBV3-1/TRBV3-2; abundance: NA; j_gene: TRBJ2-5; CDR3aa: CASSRTGQGAGLETQYF; CDR3nt: TGTGCCAGCAGCCGAACAGGACAGGGGGCAGGTTTAGAGACCCAGTACTTC
d_gene: NA; v_gene: TRBV7-2; abundance: NA; j_gene: TRBJ2-1; CDR3aa: CASSNYPRGPSGNEQFF; CDR3nt: TGTGCCAGCAGCAACTACCCCCGGGGACCATCGGGGAATGAGCAGTTCTTC
d_gene: NA; v_gene: TRBV6-5; abundance: once; j_gene: TRBJ1-1; CDR3aa: CASTGRTLGPEAFF; CDR3nt: TGTGCCAGCACAGGACGGACCCTTGGCCCTGAAGCTTTCTTT
d_gene: NA; v_gene: TRBV2; abundance: NA; j_gene: TRBJ2-7; CDR3aa: CASSEGQYEQYF; CDR3nt: TGTGCCAGCAGTGAAGGACAGTACGAGCAGTACTTC
d_gene: TRBD1; v_gene: TRBV30; abundance: NA; j_gene: TRBJ2-2; CDR3aa: CAWSVPRTGDTGELFF; CDR3nt: TGTGCCTGGAGTGTACCCAGGACAGGGGACACCGGGGAGCTGTTTTTT
d_gene: NA; v_gene: TRBV4-3; abundance: NA; j_gene: TRBJ1-5; CDR3aa: CASSQVAMAGGNQPQHF; CDR3nt: TGCGCCAGCAGCCAAGTTGCGATGGCGGGTGGCAATCAGCCCCAGCATTTT
d_gene: NA; v_gene: TRBV12-3/TRBV12-4; abundance: once; j_gene: TRBJ2-7; CDR3aa: CASSFGGREQYF; CDR3nt: TGTGCCAGCAGTTTCGGGGGGCGAGAGCAGTACTTC
d_gene: NA; v_gene: TRBV2; abundance: NA; j_gene: TRBJ1-4; CDR3aa: CASSGDGRGDEKLFF; CDR3nt: TGTGCCAGCAGTGGGGATGGAAGGGGGGATGAAAAACTGTTTTTT
d_gene: NA; v_gene: TRBV19; abundance: NA; j_gene: TRBJ1-3; CDR3aa: CASSPRFEAGNTIYF; CDR3nt: TGTGCCAGTAGTCCCCGGTTCGAAGCTGGAAACACCATATATTTT
d_gene: NA; v_gene: TRBV5-5; abundance: NA; j_gene: TRBJ1-4; CDR3aa: CASSLVDLGSEKLFF; CDR3nt: TGTGCCAGCAGCTTGGTTGATTTGGGATCTGAAAAACTGTTTTTT
d_gene: NA; v_gene: TRBV11-2; abundance: few; j_gene: TRBJ2-7; CDR3aa: CASSSGGTYEQYF; CDR3nt: TGTGCCAGCAGCTCTGGAGGAACCTACGAGCAGTACTTC
d_gene: NA; v_gene: TRBV5-4; abundance: NA; j_gene: TRBJ1-6; CDR3aa: CASRLQLDNSPLHF; CDR3nt: TGTGCCAGCAGATTACAGTTAGACAATTCACCCCTCCACTTT
d_gene: TRBD2; v_gene: TRBV5-1; abundance: NA; j_gene: TRBJ2-2; CDR3aa: CASFLAEMNTGELFF; CDR3nt: TGCGCCAGCTTCCTAGCGGAGATGAACACCGGGGAGCTGTTTTTT
d_gene: TRBD2; v_gene: TRBV10-3; abundance: NA; j_gene: TRBJ2-1; CDR3aa: CAISESGLAGGDEQFF; CDR3nt: TGTGCCATCAGTGAGTCTGGACTAGCGGGGGGGGATGAGCAGTTCTTC
d_gene: NA; v_gene: TRBV4-2; abundance: few; j_gene: TRBJ2-1; CDR3aa: CASSQDVRRSYNEQFF; CDR3nt: TGTGCCAGCAGCCAAGATGTGCGGCGCTCCTACAATGAGCAGTTCTTC
d_gene: NA; v_gene: TRBV5-8; abundance: NA; j_gene: TRBJ2-1; CDR3aa: CASSLVKEQFF; CDR3nt: TGTGCCAGCAGCTTGGTGAAGGAGCAGTTCTTC
d_gene: NA; v_gene: TRBV29-1; abundance: NA; j_gene: TRBJ1-4; CDR3aa: CSVHDGTNEKLFF; CDR3nt: TGCAGCGTTCATGACGGTACAAATGAAAAACTGTTTTTT
d_gene: TRBD1; v_gene: TRBV5-1; abundance: NA; j_gene: TRBJ1-1; CDR3aa: CASSFLGTGGEAFF; CDR3nt: TGCGCCAGCAGCTTTTTGGGGACAGGGGGCGAAGCTTTCTTT
d_gene: TRBD1; v_gene: TRBV30; abundance: NA; j_gene: TRBJ2-2; CDR3aa: CAWRGGPGELFF; CDR3nt: TGTGCCTGGAGAGGGGGCCCCGGGGAGCTGTTTTTT
d_gene: TRBD1; v_gene: TRBV9; abundance: NA; j_gene: TRBJ2-7; CDR3aa: CASSGTGFRNEQYF; CDR3nt: TGTGCCAGCAGCGGGACAGGTTTTAGGAACGAGCAGTACTTC
d_gene: NA; v_gene: TRBV19; abundance: NA; j_gene: TRBJ1-5; CDR3aa: CASAMVSNQPQHF; CDR3nt: TGTGCCAGTGCGATGGTCAGCAATCAGCCCCAGCATTTT
d_gene: NA; v_gene: TRBV4-1; abundance: NA; j_gene: TRBJ2-1; CDR3aa: CASSPMGLPPRDEQFF; CDR3nt: TGCGCCAGCAGCCCCATGGGACTGCCACCCAGGGATGAGCAGTTCTTC
d_gene: NA; v_gene: TRBV30; abundance: NA; j_gene: TRBJ2-2; CDR3aa: CAWSLQGPGELFF; CDR3nt: TGTGCCTGGAGTTTACAGGGTCCCGGGGAGCTGTTTTTT
d_gene: TRBD1; v_gene: TRBV4-2; abundance: NA; j_gene: TRBJ2-7; CDR3aa: CASSQDTPRQGAYEQYF; CDR3nt: TGTGCCAGCAGCCAAGATACGCCGAGACAGGGGGCCTACGAGCAGTACTTC
d_gene: TRBD2; v_gene: TRBV7-2; abundance: few; j_gene: TRBJ2-2; CDR3aa: CASQAGGHTGELFF; CDR3nt: TGTGCCAGTCAAGCGGGGGGACACACCGGGGAGCTGTTTTTT
d_gene: NA; v_gene: TRBV11-3; abundance: NA; j_gene: TRBJ1-1; CDR3aa: CASSFTGSNTEAFF; CDR3nt: TGTGCCAGCAGCTTTACAGGATCGAACACTGAAGCTTTCTTT
d_gene: NA; v_gene: TRBV30; abundance: NA; j_gene: TRBJ1-2; CDR3aa: CAWSVRGLRGYTF; CDR3nt: TGTGCCTGGAGTGTCCGGGGGCTAAGAGGCTACACCTTC
d_gene: NA; v_gene: TRBV9; abundance: NA; j_gene: TRBJ2-1; CDR3aa: CASSVSPTHEQFF; CDR3nt: TGTGCCAGCAGCGTATCCCCGACCCATGAGCAGTTCTTC
d_gene: TRBD1; v_gene: TRBV5-1; abundance: NA; j_gene: TRBJ1-6; CDR3aa: CASSWGTGETLDSPLHF; CDR3nt: TGCGCCAGCAGCTGGGGGACAGGGGAAACGTTGGATTCACCCCTCCACTTT
d_gene: NA; v_gene: TRBV11-2; abundance: NA; j_gene: TRBJ1-2; CDR3aa: CASTGQRGNGYTF; CDR3nt: TGTGCCAGCACCGGACAAAGGGGTAACGGCTACACCTTC
d_gene: NA; v_gene: TRBV5-6; abundance: NA; j_gene: TRBJ1-3; CDR3aa: CASSLPSGNTIYF; CDR3nt: TGTGCCAGCAGCTTGCCCTCGGGAAACACCATATATTTT
d_gene: NA; v_gene: TRBV5-4; abundance: NA; j_gene: TRBJ2-7; CDR3aa: CASSLFPGGRNYEQYF; CDR3nt: TGTGCCAGCAGCTTGTTTCCCGGGGGCAGAAACTACGAGCAGTACTTC
d_gene: NA; v_gene: TRBV7-3; abundance: NA; j_gene: TRBJ2-1; CDR3aa: CASSSGAEEQFF; CDR3nt: TGTGCCAGCAGCTCCGGGGCGGAGGAGCAGTTCTTC
d_gene: NA; v_gene: TRBV12-3/TRBV12-4; abundance: NA; j_gene: TRBJ2-7; CDR3aa: CASKVGQNYEQYF; CDR3nt: TGTGCCAGTAAGGTGGGGCAGAACTACGAGCAGTACTTC
d_gene: TRBD1; v_gene: TRBV7-9; abundance: NA; j_gene: TRBJ2-5; CDR3aa: CASSQDRSKAQYF; CDR3nt: TGTGCCAGCAGCCAGGACAGGAGCAAGGCCCAGTACTTC
d_gene: NA; v_gene: TRBV9; abundance: NA; j_gene: TRBJ1-1; CDR3aa: CASSVGQGRTEAFF; CDR3nt: TGTGCCAGCAGCGTAGGCCAGGGGAGGACTGAAGCTTTCTTT
d_gene: TRBD1; v_gene: TRBV11-2; abundance: NA; j_gene: TRBJ1-2; CDR3aa: CASSPRDRSNYGYTF; CDR3nt: TGTGCCAGCAGCCCGAGGGACAGATCCAACTATGGCTACACCTTC
d_gene: NA; v_gene: TRBV30; abundance: NA; j_gene: TRBJ1-2; CDR3aa: CAWDRFNYGYTF; CDR3nt: TGTGCCTGGGACAGATTCAACTATGGCTACACCTTC
d_gene: NA; v_gene: TRBV5-4; abundance: NA; j_gene: TRBJ1-6; CDR3aa: CASRRPGRNSPLHF; CDR3nt: TGTGCCAGCAGACGACCGGGCAGGAATTCACCCCTCCACTTT
d_gene: NA; v_gene: TRBV27; abundance: NA; j_gene: TRBJ2-2; CDR3aa: CASSLYRAANTGELFF; CDR3nt: TGTGCCAGCAGTTTATACAGGGCGGCGAACACCGGGGAGCTGTTTTTT
d_gene: NA; v_gene: TRBV7-2; abundance: NA; j_gene: TRBJ1-2; CDR3aa: CASSLPLPGGYGYTF; CDR3nt: TGTGCCAGCAGCTTACCCCTCCCCGGGGGCTATGGCTACACCTTC
d_gene: NA; v_gene: TRBV6-4; abundance: NA; j_gene: TRBJ2-7; CDR3aa: CASSGNGTHQEKLRSYEQYF; CDR3nt: TGTGCCAGCAGTGGGAACGGGACTCACCAAGAGAAGCTACGTTCCTACGAGCAGTACTTC
d_gene: TRBD2; v_gene: TRBV11-2; abundance: once; j_gene: TRBJ2-3; CDR3aa: CASSKGLAGGSFTDTQYF; CDR3nt: TGTGCCAGCAGCAAAGGACTAGCGGGGGGGTCTTTCACAGATACGCAGTATTTT